Reported below is one TCR beta chain. The antigen remains unidentified. These data come from a study of identical twins. Healthy Caucasians alone served as donors. General study points: Twin-shared out-of-frame alpha sequences were enriched for low generation probability.

cDNA carried unique molecular identifiers, and a universal primer site was added by template switching. TCRdb re-called the 5' RACE reads with MiXCR, one entry per CDR3 protein. This sample has around 250,000 distinct CDR3 sequences, with about 7% found just once. In addition, the sample was reused for a study of yellow fever vaccine responses in identical twins.

This sequence originates from a woman aged 18 to 35 in good health. Sequencing used memory (CD45RO+) T cells sorted from blood.

The CDR3 nucleotides read TGTGCCAGCAGTGACCGTCCCGGGGAGCTGTTTTTT. It yields the protein CASSDRPGELFF. This chain joins TRBV6-4 and TRBJ2-2; D gene uncertain. CDR3 length: 12 amino acids. Trimming took 2 bases from V and 6 from J, leaving 4 bases between them. The V gene's germline CDR1 is MRHNA and CDR2 SNTAGT.